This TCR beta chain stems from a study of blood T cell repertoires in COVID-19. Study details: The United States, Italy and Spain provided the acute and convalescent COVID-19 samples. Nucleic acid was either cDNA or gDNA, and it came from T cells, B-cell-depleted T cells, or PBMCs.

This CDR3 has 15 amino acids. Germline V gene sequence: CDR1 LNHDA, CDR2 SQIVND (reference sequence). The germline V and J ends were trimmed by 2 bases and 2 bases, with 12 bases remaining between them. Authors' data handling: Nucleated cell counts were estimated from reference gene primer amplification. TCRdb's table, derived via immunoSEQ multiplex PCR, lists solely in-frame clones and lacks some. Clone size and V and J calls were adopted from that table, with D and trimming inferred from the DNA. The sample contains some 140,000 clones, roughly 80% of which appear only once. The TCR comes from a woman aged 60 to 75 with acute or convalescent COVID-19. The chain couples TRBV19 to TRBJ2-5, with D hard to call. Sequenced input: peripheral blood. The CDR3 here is CASSITTSVQETQYF. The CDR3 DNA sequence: TGTGCCAGTAGTATAACGACTTCAGTACAAGAGACCCAGTACTTC. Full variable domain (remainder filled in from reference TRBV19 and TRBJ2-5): DGGITQSPKYLFRKEGQNVTLSCEQNLNHDAMYWYRQDPGQGLRLIYYSQIVNDFQKGDIAEGYSVSREKKESFPLTVTSAQKNPTAFYLCASSITTSVQETQYFGPGTRLLVL.